This passage covers 23 T cell receptor beta chains from one sample sequenced in a study of blood T cell repertoires in COVID-19 (dated by TCRdb to 2018 to 2020). Libraries were prepared through the immunoSEQ multiplex PCR assay. TCRdb obtained this table from immuneACCESS and retained in-frame rearrangements with V and J assigned. These tables miss some clones; where compared with another copy, unresolved V genes account for less than half of the shortfall, and the remainder is unexplained. This sample gives just over 350,000 clones in total; about 90% of them show up just once. The top ten clones comprise about 3% of the sample. What was sequenced was PBMCs or T cells enriched from blood (not recorded which). The receptor set was obtained from a woman aged 25 to 39 who had recovered from COVID-19.

The chain employs TRBV13 and TRBJ2-1, with 7 positions matching TRBD2. The CDR3 has 16 residues. V dropped 10 bases and J dropped 4; count of bases not matched to a gene: 16. From germline, CDR1 is PRHDT and CDR2 FYEKMQ (reference sequence). CDR3 in DNA: TGTGCCACCACCCCCCCCTCTAGCGGAGGGTACAATGAGCAGTTCTTC. Translation gives CATTPPSSGGYNEQFF. The variable domain in full, with the rest retrieved from reference TRBV13 and TRBJ2-1, is AAGVIQSPRHLIKEKRETATLKCYPIPRHDTVYWYQQGPGQDPQFLISFYEKMQSDKGSIPDRFSAQQFSDYHSELNMSSLELGDSALYFCATTPPSSGGYNEQFFGPGTRLTVL.

The V call is TRBV9, the J call TRBJ2-2; D perhaps matches TRBD2 (7 bases). The CDR3 has 19 residues. CDR1 and CDR2 (germline): SGDLS, YYNGEE. V gave up 1 base and J gave up 4 bases, with 23 bases separating them. The CDR3 DNA is TGTGCCAGCAGCGTACTACCTTTTGTCGGGGGGCAGGGCACCGGGGAGCTGTTTTTT. This sequence encodes CASSVLPFVGGQGTGELFF.

The chain employs TRBV27 and TRBJ2-7, with 9 bases identical to TRBD1. Looked up from germline, CDR1 is MNHEY and CDR2 is SMNVEV (reference sequence). The CDR3 runs 15 residues. Trimming at V came to 4 bases and at J to 0 bases, leaving 4 bases not matched to a gene. For the CDR3, the DNA is TGTGCCAGCAGTTCGACAGGGGGGGCCTCCTACGAGCAGTACTTC. This encodes CASSSTGGASYEQYF.

The rearrangement joins TRBV27 to TRBJ2-2; 9 bases map to TRBD1. Germline V gene lookup returns CDR1 MNHEY and CDR2 SMNVEV (reference sequence). Unmatched junction bases numbered 0, after V lost 5 bases and J lost 5 bases. This CDR3 region has 13 residues. CDR3 DNA: TGTGCCAGCAGTGGACAGGGGACCGGGGAGCTGTTTTTT. Its translation is CASSGQGTGELFF.

This rearrangement joins TRBV18 to TRBJ2-1; 11 bases agree with TRBD2. V trimming: 0 bases; J trimming: 6 bases; junction bases outside the gene matches: 1. The CDR3 sequence is 15 residues long. Per the germline V gene, CDR1 is KGHSH and CDR2 is LQKENI. CDR3 bases: TGTGCCAGCTCACCACCGGGACTAGCGGCCAATGAGCAGTTCTTC. This codes for CASSPPGLAANEQFF.

This clone was seen a single time. The V gene is TRBV27, the J gene TRBJ2-3, with TRBD2 identical over 13 bases. Germline V gene lookup returns CDR1 MNHEY and CDR2 SMNVEV (reference sequence). The CDR3 runs to 17 residues. The trim removed 8 bases at V and 4 bases at J, leaving 12 bases unmatched. The CDR3 sequence is CASRPLAGGPRADTQYF. As DNA, the CDR3 is TGTGCCAGCCGGCCACTAGCGGGAGGGCCAAGGGCAGATACGCAGTATTTT.

The chain uses TRBV5-1 and TRBJ2-1, with D tentatively TRBD2 (6 bases). V was cut by 1 base and J by 4 bases, with 12 bases left in between. The CDR3 consists of 15 residues. Germline-derived CDR1 and CDR2 are SGHRS and YFSETQ. CDR3 DNA: TGCGCCAGCAGCTTGTGGGGCGGGGCTTACAATGAGCAGTTCTTC. As protein: CASSLWGGAYNEQFF.

V usage is TRBV19 and J usage is TRBJ1-4, with TRBD1 identical over 10 bases. Trimming took 6 bases from V and 8 from J; bases not matched to a gene: 12. The CDR3 has 16 amino acids. Germline V lookup: CDR1 LNHDA, CDR2 SQIVND (reference sequence). The CDR3 sequence is CASRGETGTGVEKLFF. In DNA form, the CDR3 reads TGTGCCAGTAGAGGAGAAACCGGGACAGGGGTCGAAAAACTGTTTTTT. The whole variable domain, remainder taken from reference TRBV19 and TRBJ1-4, is DGGITQSPKYLFRKEGQNVTLSCEQNLNHDAMYWYRQDPGQGLRLIYYSQIVNDFQKGDIAEGYSVSREKKESFPLTVTSAQKNPTAFYLCASRGETGTGVEKLFFGSGTQLSVL.

The chain links TRBV4-2 to TRBJ2-7; 8 bases match TRBD2. This CDR3 has 14 residues. From germline, CDR1 is LGHNA and CDR2 YNFKEQ. The junction had 5 bases not matched to a gene; V was cut back by 6 bases and J by 1 base. CDR3 in amino acids: CASRTSGGSYEQYF. The CDR3 nucleotides are TGTGCCAGCAGAACCAGCGGGGGATCCTACGAGCAGTACTTC.

V gene TRBV7-2 combines with J gene TRBJ2-7; a possible D gene is TRBD2 (6 bases). This CDR3 is 14 amino acids long. The V and J ends lost 5 bases and 2 bases respectively, with 13 bases between them. Germline loops: CDR1 SGHTA, CDR2 FQGNSA. The chain's CDR3 is CASSTGLPPYEQYF. CDR3 sequence (DNA): TGTGCCAGCAGCACGGGACTGCCCCCCTACGAGCAGTACTTC.

The V call is TRBV27, the J call TRBJ2-2; TRBD1 agrees at 8 bases. With 7 bases clipped from V and 6 bases from J, the junction kept 13 bases outside the gene matches. In germline, CDR1 is MNHEY, CDR2 SMNVEV (reference sequence). This CDR3 spans 16 amino acids. CDR3 sequence reads: CASTPWAGGSAGELFF. For the CDR3, the DNA is TGTGCCAGCACCCCCTGGGCAGGGGGCAGCGCCGGGGAGCTGTTTTTT.

J is TRBJ2-2 and V is TRBV11-3; TRBD1 aligns across 9 bases. Germline values: CDR1 SGHNT, CDR2 YENEEA. The CDR3 is 15 residues long. The V and J ends lost 2 bases and 7 bases, in that order; junction bases with no gene match: 5. The DNA of the CDR3 is TGTGCCAGCAGCTTAACAGGGGGCTTTGGCGGGGAGCTGTTTTTT. This codes for CASSLTGGFGGELFF.

V gene TRBV5-4 combines with J gene TRBJ2-3; D is possibly TRBD1 or TRBD2 (5 bases each). V was shortened by 4 bases and J by 6 bases, with 15 bases between the two germline ends. Germline lookup yields CDR1 SGHNT and CDR2 YYREEE (reference sequence). The CDR3 totals 14 residues. In DNA, the CDR3 is TGTGCCAGCAGCGTGGGACGGGTCTTTGATACGCAGTATTTT. Its protein product is CASSVGRVFDTQYF. Complete variable domain (other parts from reference TRBV5-4 and TRBJ2-3): ETGVTQSPTHLIKTRGQQVTLRCSSQSGHNTVSWYQQALGQGPQFIFQYYREEENGRGNFPPRFSGLQFPNYSSELNVNALELDDSALYLCASSVGRVFDTQYFGPGTRLTVL.

The gene calls are TRBV20-1 and TRBJ2-7, with D possibly matching TRBD1 (6 bases). The CDR3 runs to 11 residues. The V and J ends lost 5 bases and 4 bases respectively, with 9 bases between them. From germline, CDR1 is DFQATT and CDR2 SNEGSKA (reference sequence). Here the CDR3 DNA reads TGCAGTGCTGAGGACAGTTACGAGCAGTACTTC. Translation: CSAEDSYEQYF.

The chain carries TRBV6-1 and TRBJ1-2; TRBD1 matches at 7 bases. The J segment lost 4 bases and the V segment lost 2 bases, leaving 7 bases of the junction unmatched. The CDR3 is 15 amino acids. Germline values: CDR1 MNHNS, CDR2 SASEGT. The CDR3 DNA is TGTGCCAGCAGTGAACGGGTTGGACAGGTCTATGGCTACACCTTC. It specifies CASSERVGQVYGYTF.

The rearrangement uses TRBV21-1 and TRBJ1-5; no check of the table's D call, TRBD1, against the DNA was made. TRBV21-1 is reported as a pseudogene. The CDR3 has 14 residues. Here the CDR3 reads CASNLPRVEQPQHF. CDR3 nucleotides: TGTGCCAGCAACCTCCCCAGGGTAGAGCAGCCCCAGCATTTT.

The rearrangement joins TRBV2 to TRBJ1-1; possible D gene TRBD1, 5 bases. The V end lost 10 bases, the J end lost 1 base, and 10 bases lay between the germline ends. The CDR3 runs 12 residues. In germline, CDR1 is SNHLY, CDR2 FYNNEI. The CDR3 reads CATNQGNTEAFF. The CDR3, as DNA: TGTGCCACCAACCAGGGGAACACTGAAGCTTTCTTT. Variable domain in full (rest from reference TRBV2 and TRBJ1-1): EPEVTQTPSHQVTQMGQEVILRCVPISNHLYFYWYRQILGQKVEFLVSFYNNEISEKSEIFDDQFSVERPDGSNFTLKIRSTKLEDSAMYFCATNQGNTEAFFGQGTRLTVV.

The CDR3 reads CAAGEGYTF. The CDR3 DNA follows: TGTGCCGCCGGAGAGGGCTACACCTTC. The J gene is TRBJ1-2, the V gene TRBV19; D is unresolved. The CDR3 extends over 9 amino acids. Germline CDR1 and CDR2: LNHDA and SQIVND (reference sequence). V was trimmed by 11 bases and J by 8 bases, leaving 9 bases between them.

The rearrangement joins TRBV4-2 to TRBJ2-7; D not certain. Germline values: CDR1 LGHNA, CDR2 YNFKEQ. The CDR3 has 14 residues. Between the trimmed V and J ends, which lost 1 base and 4 bases, there was a span of 11 bases. The CDR3 region has the DNA TGTGCCAGCAGCCAAGGATCTTCTAGTTACGAGCAGTACTTC. This codes for CASSQGSSSYEQYF.

The rearrangement uses TRBV7-8 and TRBJ1-3; tentatively, D is TRBD1 (6 bases). The V gene lost 3 bases and the J gene lost 2 bases, with 8 bases spanning the gap. The CDR3 runs to 14 residues. Germline V gives CDR1 SGHVS, CDR2 FQNEAQ. The CDR3 is CASSFGQPGNTIYF. DNA for the CDR3: TGTGCCAGCAGCTTCGGACAGCCTGGAAACACCATATATTTT.

V gene TRBV7-6 combines with J gene TRBJ2-1; 10 bases line up with TRBD2. The J segment lost 6 bases and the V segment lost 2 bases, leaving 10 bases of the junction unmatched. The CDR3 is made up of 17 amino acids. Germline V lookup: CDR1 SGHVS, CDR2 FNYEAQ. The CDR3 DNA sequence: TGTGCCAGCAGCTTATCGAATCCAGCGGGAGGGTCCAATGAGCAGTTCTTC. Translation gives CASSLSNPAGGSNEQFF.

This clone was recorded once. V gene TRBV5-1 combines with J gene TRBJ2-7; no clear D. This CDR3 contains 15 residues. CDR1 is SGHRS and CDR2 is YFSETQ in the germline V gene. Trimming took 0 bases from V and 0 from J, leaving 10 bases between them. The CDR3 sequence is CASSLEPGSSYEQYF. CDR3 in DNA: TGCGCCAGCAGCTTGGAGCCAGGAAGCTCCTACGAGCAGTACTTC. The variable domain in full, completed from reference TRBV5-1 and TRBJ2-7, reads KAGVTQTPRYLIKTRGQQVTLSCSPISGHRSVSWYQQTPGQGLQFLFEYFSETQRNKGNFPGRFSGRQFSNSRSEMNVSTLELGDSALYLCASSLEPGSSYEQYFGPGTRLTVT.

The rearrangement uses TRBV27 and TRBJ2-1; D gene unclear. This CDR3 spans 13 amino acids. The germline gives CDR1 MNHEY, CDR2 SMNVEV (reference sequence). Deletions cut 6 bases from V and 2 bases from J, with 8 bases between. The CDR3 here is CASSPRTYNEQFF. CDR3 bases: TGTGCCAGCAGCCCCAGGACCTACAATGAGCAGTTCTTC.